Shown below are 28 T cell receptor beta chains from a single sample sequenced in a study of identical twins. One entry per CDR3 protein, called by TCRdb with MiXCR from the 5' RACE reads. The sample records about 890,000 distinct CDR3 sequences, 12% being singletons. The sample was also reused in another study, on yellow fever vaccine responses in identical twins.

Sequencing input: PBMCs. The receptor set was obtained from a woman between 18 and 29 years old in good health.

V usage is TRBV12-3 or TRBV12-4 and J usage is TRBJ2-1; D is possibly TRBD1 (6 bases). CDR3 size: 12 residues. The V end lost 5 bases, the J end lost 15 bases, and 17 bases lay between the germline ends. CDR3 coding DNA: TGTGCCAGCAGTGAAACCGGGACATTTAGGTTCTTC. As protein: CASSETGTFRFF.

This sequence joins TRBV5-1 and TRBJ2-1; perhaps TRBD1 as D (5 bases). V lost 5 bases and J 5 bases, leaving 14 bases between the germline ends. Germline CDR1 is SGHRS and CDR2 is YFSETQ. This CDR3 spans 14 amino acids. The CDR3 sequence is CASSPNRINNEQFF. The CDR3 nucleotides are TGCGCCAGCAGTCCGAACAGGATAAACAATGAGCAGTTCTTC.

The chain combines TRBV6-1 with TRBJ2-7; TRBD1 matches at 10 bases. The V and J ends lost 5 bases and 6 bases, in that order; junction bases with no gene match: 7. The CDR3 is made up of 14 amino acids. The germline CDR1 and CDR2 sequences are MNHNS and SASEGT. CDR3 sequence (DNA): TGTGCCAGCAGTCCCGGGACAGGGGTAGTCGAGCAGTACGTC. Translation gives CASSPGTGVVEQYV.

This clonotype was found a few times. The chain combines TRBV10-3 with TRBJ2-7, with D hard to call. Germline V gene lookup returns CDR1 ENHRY and CDR2 SYGVKD. The CDR3 extends over 12 amino acids. V was pared by 10 bases and J by 1 base, with 11 bases between. CDR3 region: CATKGSSYEQYV. The DNA for the CDR3 is TGTGCCACGAAAGGCAGTTCCTACGAGCAGTACGTC.

This clonotype was observed once. The J gene is TRBJ2-7, the V gene TRBV11-2, with D unclear. Trimming removed 5 bases from V and 0 bases from J, with 17 bases in between. Germline V CDR1 and CDR2: SGHAT, FQNNGV. The CDR3 covers 16 residues. As DNA, the CDR3 is TGTGCCAGCAGCCCATTTAAGGCCGGTTACTCCTACGAGCAGTACGTC. Protein product: CASSPFKAGYSYEQYV.

This clonotype was counted ten times or more. The gene calls are TRBV7-6 and TRBJ2-2; D is uncertain. Germline CDR1 reads SGHVS; CDR2 reads FNYEAQ. V lost 1 base, J lost 0 bases, and 9 bases lay in between. The CDR3 loop spans 16 amino acids. The CDR3: CASSLDDPSNTGELFF. The CDR3 DNA is TGTGCCAGCAGCTTAGATGACCCTTCGAACACCGGGGAGCTGTTTTTT.

The V and J genes are TRBV7-9 and TRBJ2-5, with 7 bases lining up with TRBD1. This CDR3 has 17 amino acids. CDR1 is SEHNR, CDR2 FQNEAQ, per germline (reference sequence). With 5 bases clipped from V and 5 bases from J, the junction kept 17 bases outside the gene matches. The DNA for the CDR3 is TGTGCCAGCAGCCGAGTGACAGGGTGGCGCCCCAACGAGACCCAGTACTTC. It codes for CASSRVTGWRPNETQYF.

This clonotype has just a few counts. The CDR3 ends on some other residue instead of the conserved phenylalanine or tryptophan, so this is likely a read error. The rearrangement links TRBV20-1 to TRBJ2-5; the match to TRBD2 covers 8 bases. This CDR3 has 13 amino acids. V lost 6 bases and J lost 4; bases outside the gene matches: 7. The germline V gene has CDR1 DFQATT and CDR2 SNEGSKA (reference sequence). CDR3 in DNA: TGCAGTGCCCGCGGGGGGTACTTAGAGACCCAGTACCTC. Translating gives CSARGGYLETQYL.

There are a few counts of this clonotype. The chain carries TRBV4-1 and TRBJ2-3, with 8 bases lining up with TRBD2. Germline-derived CDR1 and CDR2 are MGHRA and YSYEKL. The CDR3 is made up of 18 amino acids. Trimming removed 4 bases from V and 3 bases from J; junction bases left unmatched: 15. CDR3 loop: CASSPTSGLEWVTDTQYF. The CDR3 DNA sequence: TGCGCCAGCAGCCCAACTAGCGGACTAGAGTGGGTGACAGATACGCAGTATTTT.

This chain connects TRBV27 to TRBJ2-6; maybe TRBD2 (5 bases). CDR3 length equals 22 residues. Germline V gene lookup returns CDR1 MNHEY and CDR2 SMNVEV (reference sequence). The ends were cut back, 4 bases at V and 3 bases at J, with 31 bases in the middle. The CDR3 sequence: CASSSGLAVPKKGPHGANVLTF. The CDR3 bases are TGTGCCAGCAGTTCTGGGCTAGCCGTACCAAAGAAAGGGCCACATGGGGCCAACGTCCTGACTTTC.

This clonotype has only a few counts. The DNA for the CDR3 is TGCAGTGCTAGGCCGGGACTAGCGGGAAGGTCCTACGAGCAGTACTTC. Its translation is CSARPGLAGRSYEQYF. The genes are TRBV20-1 and TRBJ2-7, with TRBD2 matching over 13 bases. The junction had 6 bases not matched to a gene; V was cut back by 3 bases and J by 1 base. This CDR3 is 16 amino acids long. The germline V gene has CDR1 DFQATT and CDR2 SNEGSKA (reference sequence).

This clonotype was seen ten or more times. The chain recombines TRBV5-1 with TRBJ1-5; no firm D call. Germline CDR1 and CDR2: SGHRS and YFSETQ. Trimming took 4 bases from V and 2 from J, leaving 10 bases between them. CDR3 length: 14 amino acids. The CDR3 loop is CASSMDGGNQPQHF. CDR3 nucleotides: TGCGCCAGCAGCATGGACGGGGGCAATCAGCCCCAGCATTTT.

This chain connects TRBV4-1 to TRBJ2-5, with TRBD2 matching 11 bases. The length of the CDR3 is 15 residues. With V trimmed by 2 bases and J by 4 bases, 3 bases remained unmatched. Per the germline V gene, CDR1 is MGHRA and CDR2 is YSYEKL. CDR3 sequence (DNA): TGCGCCAGCAGCCAAACTAGCGGGAGAACAGAGACCCAGTACTTC. Translation: CASSQTSGRTETQYF.

This clonotype was recorded a few times. The J gene is TRBJ2-5, the V gene TRBV5-1, with D uncertain. The CDR3 contains 13 residues. Trimming shortened V by 0 bases and J by 2 bases, and 5 bases separated the two germline ends. Germline V gene sequence: CDR1 SGHRS, CDR2 YFSETQ. CDR3: CASSLEVQETQYF. The CDR3, as DNA: TGCGCCAGCAGCTTGGAGGTACAAGAGACCCAGTACTTC.

The rearrangement uses TRBV5-1 and TRBJ2-2; 10 nucleotides align to TRBD2. The CDR3 contains 16 residues. V shed 2 bases, J shed 4 bases, and the junction held 5 bases outside the gene matches. Germline-derived CDR1 and CDR2 are SGHRS and YFSETQ. This chain's CDR3 is CASSFSSGGSTGELFF. In DNA, the CDR3 is TGCGCCAGCAGCTTTTCTAGCGGGGGAAGCACCGGGGAGCTGTTTTTT.

V and J are TRBV21-1 and TRBJ1-1. TRBV21-1 is recorded as a pseudogene. The CDR3 runs to 13 residues. Written as DNA, the CDR3 is TGTGCCAGGGCAGGGCACTCGAACACTGAAGCTTTCTTT. Protein product: CARAGHSNTEAFF.

This clonotype was picked up many times. The rearrangement joins TRBV5-1 to TRBJ2-5; TRBD1 matches at 8 bases. Germline V gene data show CDR1 as SGHRS and CDR2 as YFSETQ. The CDR3 totals 15 residues. After removal of 6 bases from V and 5 bases from J, the junction contained 12 bases not matched to a gene. For the CDR3, the DNA is TGCGCCAGCACCCCGCGGACAGGGACCCCGGAGACCCAGTACTTC. Translated: CASTPRTGTPETQYF.

The table lists this clonotype with many counts. V and J are TRBV11-2 and TRBJ2-7; 13 bases fit TRBD2. CDR1 and CDR2 (germline): SGHAT, FQNNGV. V was pared by 0 bases and J by 2 bases, with 7 bases of the junction left unmatched. The CDR3 is 18 amino acids. CDR3 in amino acids: CASSLDGRGLAGPYEQYF. Here the CDR3 DNA reads TGTGCCAGCAGCTTAGATGGTAGGGGACTAGCGGGACCCTACGAGCAGTACTTC. Combining the CDR3 with reference TRBV11-2 and TRBJ2-7 gives the whole variable domain EAGVAQSPRYKIIEKRQSVAFWCNPISGHATLYWYQQILGQGPKLLIQFQNNGVVDDSQLPKDRFSAERLKGVDSTLKIQPAKLEDSAVYLCASSLDGRGLAGPYEQYFGPGTRLTVT.

This clonotype was seen a few times. The rearrangement uses TRBV10-3 and TRBJ1-1, with 8 bases matching TRBD1. V lost 7 bases, J lost 3 bases, and 4 bases stayed unmatched. Germline CDR1 ENHRY, CDR2 SYGVKD. The CDR3 runs to 13 residues. The CDR3 DNA reads as TGTGCCATCAACAGGGGGACGGACACTGAAGCTTTCTTT. The encoded protein is CAINRGTDTEAFF.

This clonotype showed up just a few times. The rearrangement joins TRBV29-1 to TRBJ2-5; 9 nucleotides match TRBD2. Germline values: CDR1 SQVTM, CDR2 ANQGSEA. CDR3 length equals 12 residues. J lost 5 bases, V lost 8 bases, and 6 bases had no gene match. DNA for the CDR3: TGCAGCCCTGGGACTAGCTCGGAGACCCAGTACTTC. It specifies CSPGTSSETQYF.

This clonotype was seen a handful of times. The V and J genes are TRBV7-3 and TRBJ2-3; 9 bases agree with TRBD2. The CDR3 is 17 amino acids. The germline V gene has CDR1 SGHTA and CDR2 FQGTGA. Trimming cost V 4 bases and J 6 bases; bases outside gene matches: 14. Here the CDR3 reads CASSSPGMRGGKDTQYF. The CDR3 DNA follows: TGTGCCAGCAGCTCACCCGGCATGCGGGGGGGGAAGGATACGCAGTATTTT.

This clonotype has a handful of counts. CDR3 sequence (DNA): TGTGCCAGCAGTGTGGGGCGGGAGACCCAGTACTTC. Its translation: CASSVGRETQYF. The rearrangement uses TRBV2 and TRBJ2-5; D perhaps matches TRBD1 (5 bases). Germline V gene sequence: CDR1 SNHLY, CDR2 FYNNEI. V was pared by 4 bases and J by 5 bases, with 8 bases between. The CDR3 is made up of 12 amino acids.

V usage is TRBV5-1 and J usage is TRBJ2-3, with 8 bases fitting TRBD2. V lost 3 bases, J lost 4 bases, and 7 bases stayed unmatched. CDR3 size: 15 residues. From germline, CDR1 is SGHRS and CDR2 YFSETQ. The CDR3 protein is CASSSAGAGPDTQYF. The CDR3 nucleotides are TGCGCCAGCAGCTCAGCGGGGGCCGGACCAGATACGCAGTATTTT. Full variable domain (outside the CDR3, taken from reference TRBV5-1 and TRBJ2-3): KAGVTQTPRYLIKTRGQQVTLSCSPISGHRSVSWYQQTPGQGLQFLFEYFSETQRNKGNFPGRFSGRQFSNSRSEMNVSTLELGDSALYLCASSSAGAGPDTQYFGPGTRLTVL.

This rearrangement joins TRBV12-5 to TRBJ2-1; weak D call: TRBD1 (5 bases). Germline CDR1 is LGHNT and CDR2 is FRNRAP. V lost 1 base to trimming and J lost 10 bases, with 11 bases between them. CDR3 length: 13 amino acids. The CDR3 reads CASGLGQTDEQFF. CDR3 nucleotide sequence: TGTGCTAGTGGTTTGGGACAGACGGACGAGCAGTTCTTC. The full variable domain, rest sourced from reference TRBV12-5 and TRBJ2-1, is DARVTQTPRHKVTEMGQEVTMRCQPILGHNTVFWYRQTMMQGLELLAYFRNRAPLDDSGMPKDRFSAEMPDATLATLKIQPSEPRDSAVYFCASGLGQTDEQFFGPGTRLTVL.

A few counts support this clonotype. J is TRBJ2-1 and V is TRBV29-1; tentatively, D is TRBD2 (7 bases). From germline, CDR1 is SQVTM and CDR2 ANQGSEA. V shed 5 bases and J shed 0 bases, with 14 bases lying between them. The CDR3 has 15 residues. In DNA form, the CDR3 reads TGCAGCGTTCCCCGGGGGGCCAGCTCCTACAATGAGCAGTTCTTC. The encoded protein is CSVPRGASSYNEQFF.

This clonotype was detected a few times. The chain has TRBV25-1 and TRBJ2-1; 8 positions agree with TRBD2. Losses at the gene ends were 3 bases for V and 11 bases for J; bases not matched to a gene: 9. The germline gives CDR1 MGHDK, CDR2 SYGVNS. This CDR3 region has 14 residues. The CDR3 loop is CASSESISGMKQFF. CDR3 sequence (DNA): TGTGCCAGCAGTGAGTCGATTAGCGGGATGAAGCAGTTCTTC.

In its sample, this clonotype was seen a few times. The rearrangement joins TRBV20-1 to TRBJ2-1; no clear D. Trimming stripped 1 base from V and 0 bases from J, with 10 bases between. Germline-derived CDR1 and CDR2 are DFQATT and SNEGSKA (reference sequence). The CDR3 covers 15 residues. Written as DNA, the CDR3 is TGCAGTGCTAGAGCTGGCGGAAACTCCTACAATGAGCAGTTCTTC. Encoded protein: CSARAGGNSYNEQFF.

CDR3 in amino acids: CASSLVWGLEGNEQFF. The CDR3, as DNA: TGTGCCAGCAGCTTAGTCTGGGGACTCGAAGGCAATGAGCAGTTCTTC. The chain employs TRBV7-9 and TRBJ2-1; D is perhaps TRBD2 (6 bases). CDR1 and CDR2 from the germline V gene are SEHNR and FQNEAQ (reference sequence). V dropped 1 base and J dropped 6 bases, with 16 bases sitting between them. CDR3 length equals 16 residues.